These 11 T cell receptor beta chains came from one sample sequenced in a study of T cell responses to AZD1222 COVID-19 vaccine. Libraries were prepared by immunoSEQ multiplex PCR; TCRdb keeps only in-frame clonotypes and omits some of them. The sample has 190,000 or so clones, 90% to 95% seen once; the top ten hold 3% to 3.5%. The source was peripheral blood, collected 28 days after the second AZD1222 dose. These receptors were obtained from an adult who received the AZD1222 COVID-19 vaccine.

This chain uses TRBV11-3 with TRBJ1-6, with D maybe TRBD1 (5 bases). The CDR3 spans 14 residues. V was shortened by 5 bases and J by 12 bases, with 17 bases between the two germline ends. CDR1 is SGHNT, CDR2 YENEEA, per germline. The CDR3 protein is CASSQGPAGGPLHF. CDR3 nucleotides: TGTGCCAGCAGCCAGGGTCCGGCGGGAGGACCCCTCCACTTT.

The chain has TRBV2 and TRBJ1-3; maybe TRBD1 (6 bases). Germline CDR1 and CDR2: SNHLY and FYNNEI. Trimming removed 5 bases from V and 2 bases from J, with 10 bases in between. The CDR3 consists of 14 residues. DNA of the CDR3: TGTGCCAGCAGTACAGGGTTCGCTGGAAACACCATATATTTT. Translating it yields CASSTGFAGNTIYF.

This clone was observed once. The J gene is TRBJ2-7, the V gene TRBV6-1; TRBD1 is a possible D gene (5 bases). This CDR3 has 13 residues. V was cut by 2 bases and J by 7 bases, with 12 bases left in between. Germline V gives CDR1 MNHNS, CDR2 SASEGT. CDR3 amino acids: CASSESEGEEQYF. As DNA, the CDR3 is TGTGCCAGCAGTGAAAGTGAAGGGGAAGAGCAGTACTTC.

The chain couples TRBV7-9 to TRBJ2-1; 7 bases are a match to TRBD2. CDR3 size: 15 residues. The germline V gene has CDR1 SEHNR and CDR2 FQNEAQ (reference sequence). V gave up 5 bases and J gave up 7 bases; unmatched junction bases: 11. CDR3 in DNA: TGTGCCAGCAGCGGGGAAGCGGGGACGGGGAATGAGCAGTTCTTC. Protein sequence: CASSGEAGTGNEQFF. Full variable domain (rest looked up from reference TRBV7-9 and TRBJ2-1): DTGVSQNPRHKITKRGQNVTFRCDPISEHNRLYWYRQTLGQGPEFLTYFQNEAQLEKSRLLSDRFSAERPKGSFSTLEIQRTEQGDSAMYLCASSGEAGTGNEQFFGPGTRLTVL.

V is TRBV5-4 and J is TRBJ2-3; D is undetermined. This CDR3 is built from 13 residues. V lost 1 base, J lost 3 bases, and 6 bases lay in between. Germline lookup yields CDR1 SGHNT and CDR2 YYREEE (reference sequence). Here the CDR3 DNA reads TGTGCCAGCAGCTTGCAAGGTACAGATACGCAGTATTTT. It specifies CASSLQGTDTQYF.

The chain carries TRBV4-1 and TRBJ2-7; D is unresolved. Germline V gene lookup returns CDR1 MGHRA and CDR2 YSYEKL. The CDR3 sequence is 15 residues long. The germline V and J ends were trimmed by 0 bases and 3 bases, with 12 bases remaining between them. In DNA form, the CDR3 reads TGCGCCAGCAGCCAAGATCTCGTCGGAGTCTACGAGCAGTACTTC. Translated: CASSQDLVGVYEQYF.

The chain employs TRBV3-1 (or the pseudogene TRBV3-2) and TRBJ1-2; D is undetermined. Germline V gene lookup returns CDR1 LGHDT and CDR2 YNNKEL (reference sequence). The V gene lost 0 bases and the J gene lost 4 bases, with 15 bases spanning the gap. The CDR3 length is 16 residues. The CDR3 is CASSQDEDPKGYGYTF. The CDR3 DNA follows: TGTGCCAGCAGCCAAGACGAGGATCCAAAGGGCTATGGCTACACCTTC.

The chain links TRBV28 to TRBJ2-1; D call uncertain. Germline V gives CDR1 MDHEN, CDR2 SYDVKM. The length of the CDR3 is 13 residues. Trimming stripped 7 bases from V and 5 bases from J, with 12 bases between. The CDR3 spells CASTDRQDNEQFF. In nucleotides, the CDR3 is TGTGCCAGCACGGATAGGCAAGACAATGAGCAGTTCTTC.

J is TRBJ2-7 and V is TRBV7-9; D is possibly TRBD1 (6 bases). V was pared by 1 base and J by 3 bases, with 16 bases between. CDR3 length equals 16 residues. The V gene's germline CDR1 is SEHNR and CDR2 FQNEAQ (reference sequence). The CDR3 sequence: CASSLGKAWGLYEQYF. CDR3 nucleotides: TGTGCCAGCAGCTTAGGAAAGGCTTGGGGGCTCTACGAGCAGTACTTC. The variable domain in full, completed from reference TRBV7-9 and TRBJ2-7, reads DTGVSQNPRHKITKRGQNVTFRCDPISEHNRLYWYRQTLGQGPEFLTYFQNEAQLEKSRLLSDRFSAERPKGSFSTLEIQRTEQGDSAMYLCASSLGKAWGLYEQYFGPGTRLTVT.

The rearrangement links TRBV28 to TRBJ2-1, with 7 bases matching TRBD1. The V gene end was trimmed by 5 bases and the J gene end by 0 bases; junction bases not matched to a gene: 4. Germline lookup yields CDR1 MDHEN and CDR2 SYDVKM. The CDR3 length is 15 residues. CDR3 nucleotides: TGTGCCAGCAGTCCCTCAGGGGGCTCCTACAATGAGCAGTTCTTC. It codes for CASSPSGGSYNEQFF.

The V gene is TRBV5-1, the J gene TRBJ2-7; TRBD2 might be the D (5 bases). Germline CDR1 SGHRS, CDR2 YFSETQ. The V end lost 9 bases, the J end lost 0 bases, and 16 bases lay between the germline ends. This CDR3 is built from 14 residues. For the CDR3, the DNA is TGCGCCACCCGGTTAGCGTTTAGCTCCTACGAGCAGTACTTC. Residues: CATRLAFSSYEQYF.